The 25 T cell receptor beta chains in this list originate from one sample, sequenced in a study of brain T cells in children with intractable seizures (dated by TCRdb to the early 2020s). Receptors were amplified or captured by the immunoSEQ multiplex PCR assay. TCRdb re-hosts the immuneACCESS table, in-frame sequences only. Its copies lack some clones; in the studies checked, an unresolved V gene accounts for under half of them, and the cause for the rest is not known. The sample data list 78,000 or so clones, and about 90% of these were observed just once. Together, the top ten hold around 24% of the sample. The time point label corresponds to: resected brain tissue, or blood drawn just prior to surgery. The source was peripheral blood, collected at surgery. Receptor source: a girl aged 2 to 10 with Rasmussen encephalitis and intractable seizures.

The rearrangement joins TRBV10-3 to TRBJ1-5; D unclear. Germline CDR1 is ENHRY and CDR2 is SYGVKD. The germline V and J ends were trimmed by 6 bases and 7 bases, with 13 bases remaining between them. The CDR3 loop spans 13 amino acids. The DNA of the CDR3 is TGTGCCATCAGCCCGGCCTGGGAGCAGCCCCAGCATTTT. Its translation is CAISPAWEQPQHF.

This rearrangement joins TRBV6-5 to TRBJ1-3, with D possibly TRBD1 on 5 matching bases. This CDR3 has 14 residues. The V and J ends lost 10 bases and 4 bases respectively, with 17 bases between them. The germline V gene has CDR1 MNHEY and CDR2 SVGAGI. CDR3 nucleotide sequence: TGTGCCATTATTAAGGCGGGGGACGGAAACACCATATATTTT. This gives the protein CAIIKAGDGNTIYF.

CDR3 DNA: TGTGCCAGCTCACCACCGACGCTAGCGGGACCCACCGGGGAGCTGTTTTTT. Its translation: CASSPPTLAGPTGELFF. The chain carries TRBV18 and TRBJ2-2; 9 bases align to TRBD2. J gave up 4 bases and V 0 bases, and 6 bases lay outside the gene matches. The CDR3 sequence is 17 residues long. CDR1 is KGHSH and CDR2 is LQKENI in the germline V gene.

This rearrangement joins TRBV5-4 to TRBJ1-5; D gene ambiguous. V was pared by 4 bases and J by 3 bases, with 5 bases between. The germline V gene has CDR1 SGHNT and CDR2 YYREEE (reference sequence). This CDR3 region has 12 residues. The CDR3 DNA is TGTGCCAGCAGCCCCCCCAATCAGCCCCAGCATTTT. Its translation is CASSPPNQPQHF.

The chain carries TRBV19 and TRBJ2-7; a possible D gene is TRBD2 (5 bases). Trimming shortened V by 3 bases and J by 5 bases, and 17 bases separated the two germline ends. The CDR3 covers 15 residues. Germline V gives CDR1 LNHDA, CDR2 SQIVND (reference sequence). For the CDR3, the DNA is TGTGCCAGTAGTATGAGAGGGATCACGGGGAACGAGCAGTACTTC. Translation gives CASSMRGITGNEQYF. Filled out from reference TRBV19 and TRBJ2-7, the complete variable domain reads DGGITQSPKYLFRKEGQNVTLSCEQNLNHDAMYWYRQDPGQGLRLIYYSQIVNDFQKGDIAEGYSVSREKKESFPLTVTSAQKNPTAFYLCASSMRGITGNEQYFGPGTRLTVT.

The chain couples TRBV9 to TRBJ1-4; D gene unclear. The CDR3 covers 13 residues. Germline V CDR1 and CDR2: SGDLS, YYNGEE. V was cut by 3 bases and J by 8 bases, with 11 bases left in between. For the CDR3, the DNA is TGTGCCAGCAGCGCGACGTTGGGGGAAAAACTGTTTTTT. The encoded protein is CASSATLGEKLFF.

The chain has TRBV28 and TRBJ1-2; D possibly corresponds to TRBD1 (6 bases). CDR1 and CDR2 from the germline V gene are MDHEN and SYDVKM. Trimming removed 9 bases from V and 12 bases from J, with 17 bases in between. CDR3 length equals 11 residues. For the CDR3, the DNA is TGTGCCAGTCGCGGACAGACGTCCCACACCTTC. Residues: CASRGQTSHTF.

This clone was detected a few times. The chain couples TRBV4-1 to TRBJ1-2; weak D call: TRBD1 (6 bases). This CDR3 has 17 residues. V gave up 4 bases and J gave up 6 bases, with 24 bases separating them. CDR1 is MGHRA and CDR2 is YSYEKL in the germline V gene. Here the CDR3 DNA reads TGCGCCAGCAGCCTCGAAACCACAGGGTGGGGGAGCCATGGCTACACCTTC. This codes for CASSLETTGWGSHGYTF.

V is TRBV7-3 and J is TRBJ2-7; 10 bases line up with TRBD1. The CDR3 is 14 residues long. V shed 2 bases, J shed 2 bases, and the junction held 0 bases outside the gene matches. Germline V gene data show CDR1 as SGHTA and CDR2 as FQGTGA. CDR3 sequence: CASSLDRGPYEQYF. The CDR3 DNA reads TGTGCCAGCAGCTTAGACAGGGGGCCCTACGAGCAGTACTTC.

The rearrangement uses TRBV7-9 and TRBJ1-6; D gene ambiguous. Trimming cost V 3 bases and J 9 bases, with 12 bases left between them. Looked up from germline, CDR1 is SEHNR and CDR2 is FQNEAQ (reference sequence). The CDR3 contains 14 residues. This chain's CDR3 is CASSFAPKGSPLHF. The CDR3 nucleotides read TGTGCCAGCAGCTTCGCTCCGAAAGGTTCACCCCTCCACTTT. The entire variable domain, with the rest obtained from reference TRBV7-9 and TRBJ1-6, is as follows: DTGVSQNPRHKITKRGQNVTFRCDPISEHNRLYWYRQTLGQGPEFLTYFQNEAQLEKSRLLSDRFSAERPKGSFSTLEIQRTEQGDSAMYLCASSFAPKGSPLHFGNGTRLTVT.

This sequence joins TRBV5-4 and TRBJ2-7; weak D call: TRBD2 (6 bases). The CDR3 is 13 amino acids. V was pared by 2 bases and J by 7 bases, with 13 bases between. From germline, CDR1 is SGHNT and CDR2 YYREEE (reference sequence). This CDR3 is CASSFHGAGEQYF. In DNA form, the CDR3 reads TGTGCCAGCAGCTTCCATGGGGCGGGGGAGCAGTACTTC.

The gene calls are TRBV19 and TRBJ1-1; TRBD1 agrees at 10 bases. The CDR3 spans 17 residues. V lost 6 bases to trimming and J lost 1 base; unmatched junction nucleotides: 11. Germline-derived CDR1 and CDR2 are LNHDA and SQIVND (reference sequence). CDR3 loop: CASSEGDRGLANTEAFF. CDR3 sequence (DNA): TGTGCCAGTAGCGAGGGGGACAGGGGCCTTGCGAACACTGAAGCTTTCTTT.

The rearrangement links TRBV6-5 to TRBJ2-7, with D unclear. V was cut by 6 bases and J by 1 base, with 16 bases left in between. Germline lookup yields CDR1 MNHEY and CDR2 SVGAGI. This CDR3 region has 15 residues. The CDR3 sequence is CASSSQENLSYEQYF. CDR3 coding DNA: TGTGCCAGCAGCTCTCAGGAGAACTTATCCTACGAGCAGTACTTC.

The chain employs TRBV19 and TRBJ2-3; D call uncertain. Germline V gene lookup returns CDR1 LNHDA and CDR2 SQIVND (reference sequence). The CDR3 is made up of 14 amino acids. Trimming removed 2 bases from V and 2 bases from J, with 8 bases in between. CDR3 sequence: CASSIREVTDTQYF. CDR3 in DNA: TGTGCCAGTAGTATAAGAGAGGTCACAGATACGCAGTATTTT.

The CDR3 DNA reads TGTGCCAGCTCCCCGGACAGGTTGGTAGGTGAAGCTTTCTTT. Its translation is CASSPDRLVGEAFF. The gene calls are TRBV18 and TRBJ1-1, with 7 nucleotides matching TRBD1. V dropped 6 bases and J dropped 7; count of bases not matched to a gene: 11. There are 14 residues in the CDR3. CDR1 is KGHSH, CDR2 LQKENI, per germline.

This clone has a handful of counts. The chain recombines TRBV6-5 with TRBJ1-6; 7 bases align to TRBD1. CDR1 and CDR2 (germline): MNHEY, SVGAGI. The CDR3 runs 15 residues. Trimming at V came to 7 bases and at J to 10 bases, leaving 13 bases not matched to a gene. The CDR3 region is CASINRQGVGSPLHF. The CDR3 DNA reads TGTGCCAGCATCAACCGACAGGGAGTTGGATCACCCCTCCACTTT.

The J gene is TRBJ2-3, the V gene TRBV6-5; no firm D call. This CDR3 has 15 amino acids. Between the trimmed V and J ends, which lost 3 bases and 0 bases, there was a span of 10 bases. Germline V gene data show CDR1 as MNHEY and CDR2 as SVGAGI. The CDR3 loop is CASSYQSASTDTQYF. The CDR3 nucleotides are TGTGCCAGCAGTTATCAGTCGGCCAGCACAGATACGCAGTATTTT.

The chain uses TRBV25-1 and TRBJ1-1; the D gene is possibly TRBD1 (5 bases). This CDR3 spans 14 amino acids. CDR1 MGHDK and CDR2 SYGVNS come from the germline V gene. The ends were cut back, 5 bases at V and 1 base at J, with 11 bases in the middle. CDR3 sequence (DNA): TGTGCCAGCAGTCGGTACGGGGGGAACACTGAAGCTTTCTTT. Protein: CASSRYGGNTEAFF.

The chain carries TRBV5-1 and TRBJ2-7; D gene unclear. This CDR3 region has 12 residues. The germline gives CDR1 SGHRS, CDR2 YFSETQ. Trimming removed 0 bases from V and 7 bases from J, with 8 bases in between. CDR3 sequence reads: CASSLERGEQYF. For the CDR3, the DNA is TGCGCCAGCAGCTTGGAGCGTGGGGAGCAGTACTTC.

This clone showed up just once. The chain joins TRBV28 to TRBJ2-6; the match to TRBD1 covers 7 bases. The CDR3 has 17 amino acids. V lost 0 bases and J lost 0; bases outside the gene matches: 2. The germline gives CDR1 MDHEN, CDR2 SYDVKM. CDR3 in amino acids: CASSLWTGPSGANVLTF. In DNA form, the CDR3 reads TGTGCCAGCAGTTTATGGACAGGGCCCTCTGGGGCCAACGTCCTGACTTTC.

V is TRBV2 and J is TRBJ2-7; no definite D call. The CDR3 length is 13 residues. V was cut by 7 bases and J by 2 bases, with 12 bases left in between. Germline V gene lookup returns CDR1 SNHLY and CDR2 FYNNEI. In nucleotides, the CDR3 is TGTGCCAGCAAACTGGGAAACACCTACGAGCAGTACTTC. The encoded protein is CASKLGNTYEQYF.

This chain joins TRBV2 and TRBJ1-2, with D perhaps matching TRBD1 (6 bases). The CDR3 loop spans 17 amino acids. The ends were cut back, 3 bases at V and 0 bases at J, with 17 bases in the middle. Germline CDR1 and CDR2: SNHLY and FYNNEI. CDR3 bases: TGTGCCAGCAGTGAGTATAGGACAGCTTTCTCTAACTATGGCTACACCTTC. It encodes CASSEYRTAFSNYGYTF.

V gene TRBV7-9 combines with J gene TRBJ2-6; 11 nucleotides line up with TRBD1. The CDR3 totals 18 residues. V was pared by 4 bases and J by 1 base, with 6 bases of the junction left unmatched. The germline gives CDR1 SEHNR, CDR2 FQNEAQ (reference sequence). CDR3 DNA: TGTGCCAGCAGCTCGCCGGGACAGGGGGTGTCTGGGGCCAACGTCCTGACTTTC. Protein product: CASSSPGQGVSGANVLTF. Full variable domain (missing parts from reference TRBV7-9 and TRBJ2-6): DTGVSQNPRHKITKRGQNVTFRCDPISEHNRLYWYRQTLGQGPEFLTYFQNEAQLEKSRLLSDRFSAERPKGSFSTLEIQRTEQGDSAMYLCASSSPGQGVSGANVLTFGAGSRLTVL.

This clone occurred once. This rearrangement joins TRBV2 to TRBJ2-6, with TRBD1 as a possible D gene (5 bases). The CDR3 sequence is 14 residues long. Germline CDR1 SNHLY, CDR2 FYNNEI. The V end lost 8 bases, the J end lost 4 bases, and 12 bases lay between the germline ends. The CDR3 DNA reads as TGTGCCAGCCCCAGGGCGGACGGGGCCAACGTCCTGACTTTC. Its protein product is CASPRADGANVLTF.

The rearrangement links TRBV7-9 to TRBJ1-1; D perhaps matches TRBD1 (5 bases). The germline V gene encodes CDR1 SEHNR and CDR2 FQNEAQ (reference sequence). The CDR3 has 14 residues. V gave up 3 bases and J gave up 3 bases, with 11 bases separating them. CDR3 protein: CASSFLGVDTEAFF. Here the CDR3 DNA reads TGTGCCAGCAGCTTTCTGGGGGTGGACACTGAAGCTTTCTTT.